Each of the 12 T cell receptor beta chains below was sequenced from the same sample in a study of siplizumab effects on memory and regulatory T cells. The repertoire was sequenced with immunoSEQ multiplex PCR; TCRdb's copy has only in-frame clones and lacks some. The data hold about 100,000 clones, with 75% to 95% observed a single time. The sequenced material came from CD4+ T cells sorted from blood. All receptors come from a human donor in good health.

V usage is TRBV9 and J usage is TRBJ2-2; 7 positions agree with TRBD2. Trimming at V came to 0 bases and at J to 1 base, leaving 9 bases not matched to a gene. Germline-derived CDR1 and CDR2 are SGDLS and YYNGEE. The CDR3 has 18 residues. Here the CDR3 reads CASSVGPTGTMNTGELFF. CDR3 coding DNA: TGTGCCAGCAGCGTAGGGCCAACCGGGACTATGAACACCGGGGAGCTGTTTTTT. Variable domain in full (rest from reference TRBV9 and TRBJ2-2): DSGVTQTPKHLITATGQRVTLRCSPRSGDLSVYWYQQSLDQGLQFLIQYYNGEERAKGNILERFSAQQFPDLHSELNLSSLELGDSALYFCASSVGPTGTMNTGELFFGEGSRLTVL.

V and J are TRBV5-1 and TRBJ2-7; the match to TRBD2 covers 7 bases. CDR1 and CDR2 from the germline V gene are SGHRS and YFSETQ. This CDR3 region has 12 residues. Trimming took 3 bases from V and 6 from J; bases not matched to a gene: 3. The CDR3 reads CASSSGGSEQYF. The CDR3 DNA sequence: TGCGCCAGCAGCTCGGGGGGTTCCGAGCAGTACTTC.

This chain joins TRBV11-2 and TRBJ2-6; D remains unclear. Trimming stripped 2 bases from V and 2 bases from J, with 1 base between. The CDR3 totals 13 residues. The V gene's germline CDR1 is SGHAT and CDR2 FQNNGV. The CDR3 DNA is TGTGCCAGCAGCTTAACTGGGGCCAACGTCCTGACTTTC. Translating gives CASSLTGANVLTF.

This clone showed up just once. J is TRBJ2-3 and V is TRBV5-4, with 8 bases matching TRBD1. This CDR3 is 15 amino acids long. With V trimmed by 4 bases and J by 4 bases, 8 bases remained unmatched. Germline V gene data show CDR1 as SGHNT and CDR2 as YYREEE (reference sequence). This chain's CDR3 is CASSKNKQGADTQYF. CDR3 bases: TGTGCCAGCAGCAAAAACAAACAGGGGGCAGATACGCAGTATTTT.

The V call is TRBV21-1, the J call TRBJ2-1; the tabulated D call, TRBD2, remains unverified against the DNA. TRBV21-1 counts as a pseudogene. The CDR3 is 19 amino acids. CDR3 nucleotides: TGTGCCAGCAGCAAATGGAAGGGACTATTACCCACATATTACAATGAGCAGTTCTTC. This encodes CASSKWKGLLPTYYNEQFF.

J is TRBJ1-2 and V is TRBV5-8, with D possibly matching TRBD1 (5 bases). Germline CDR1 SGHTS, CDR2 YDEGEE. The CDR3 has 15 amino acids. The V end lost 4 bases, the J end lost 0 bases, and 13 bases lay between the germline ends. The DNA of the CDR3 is TGTGCCAGCAGCCGCGACAGCAACTCTAACTATGGCTACACCTTC. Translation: CASSRDSNSNYGYTF.

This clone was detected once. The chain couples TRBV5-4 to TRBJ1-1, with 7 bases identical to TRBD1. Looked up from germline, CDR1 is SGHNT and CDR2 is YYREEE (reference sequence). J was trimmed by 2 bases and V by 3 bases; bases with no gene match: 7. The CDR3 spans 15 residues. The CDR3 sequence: CASSWGTDLNTEAFF. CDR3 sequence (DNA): TGTGCCAGCAGCTGGGGGACAGACCTAAACACTGAAGCTTTCTTT.

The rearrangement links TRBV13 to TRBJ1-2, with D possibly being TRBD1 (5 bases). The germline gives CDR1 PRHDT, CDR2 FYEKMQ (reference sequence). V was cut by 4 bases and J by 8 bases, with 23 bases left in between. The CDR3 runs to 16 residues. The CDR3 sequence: CASSSLDQGHKEGYTF. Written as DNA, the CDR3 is TGTGCCAGCAGCTCGTTGGATCAGGGCCATAAAGAGGGCTACACCTTC.

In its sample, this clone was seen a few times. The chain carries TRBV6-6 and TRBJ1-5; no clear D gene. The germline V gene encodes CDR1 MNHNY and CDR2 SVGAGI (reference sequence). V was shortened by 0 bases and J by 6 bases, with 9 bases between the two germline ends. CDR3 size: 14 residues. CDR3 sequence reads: CASSYSSGVQPQHF. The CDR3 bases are TGTGCCAGCAGTTACTCCTCGGGAGTTCAGCCCCAGCATTTT.

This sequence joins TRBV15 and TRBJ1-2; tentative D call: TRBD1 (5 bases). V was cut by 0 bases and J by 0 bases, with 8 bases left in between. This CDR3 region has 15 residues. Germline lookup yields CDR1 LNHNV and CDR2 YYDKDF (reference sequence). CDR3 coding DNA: TGTGCCACCAGCAGAGATCGACAGACTAACTATGGCTACACCTTC. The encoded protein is CATSRDRQTNYGYTF.

The CDR3 spells CASSFTGGVSYEQYF. The DNA for the CDR3 is TGCGCCAGCAGCTTTACAGGGGGAGTGTCCTACGAGCAGTACTTC. The rearrangement joins TRBV5-1 to TRBJ2-7; TRBD1 aligns across 8 bases. Germline assignment: CDR1 SGHRS and CDR2 YFSETQ. V shed 2 bases and J 1 base; nucleotides not matched to a gene: 5. The CDR3 runs 15 residues.

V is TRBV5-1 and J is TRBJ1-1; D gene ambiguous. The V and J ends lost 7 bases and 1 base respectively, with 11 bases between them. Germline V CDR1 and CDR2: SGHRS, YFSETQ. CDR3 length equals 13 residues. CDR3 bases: TGCGCCAGCGCGTGGGTTGAGAACACTGAAGCTTTCTTT. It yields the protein CASAWVENTEAFF.